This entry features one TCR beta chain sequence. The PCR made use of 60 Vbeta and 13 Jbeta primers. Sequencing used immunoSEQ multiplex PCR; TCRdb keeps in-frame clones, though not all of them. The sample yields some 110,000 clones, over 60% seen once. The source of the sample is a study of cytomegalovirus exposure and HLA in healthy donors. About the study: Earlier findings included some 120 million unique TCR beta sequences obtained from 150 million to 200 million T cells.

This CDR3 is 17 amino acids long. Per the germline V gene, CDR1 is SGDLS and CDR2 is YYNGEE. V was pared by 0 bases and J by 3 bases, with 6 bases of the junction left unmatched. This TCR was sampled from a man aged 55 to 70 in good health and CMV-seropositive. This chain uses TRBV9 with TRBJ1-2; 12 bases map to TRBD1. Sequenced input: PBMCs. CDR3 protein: CASSVEGGQGAHYGYTF. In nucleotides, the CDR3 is TGTGCCAGCAGCGTAGAGGGGGGACAGGGGGCTCACTATGGCTACACCTTC. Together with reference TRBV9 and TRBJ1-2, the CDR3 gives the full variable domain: DSGVTQTPKHLITATGQRVTLRCSPRSGDLSVYWYQQSLDQGLQFLIQYYNGEERAKGNILERFSAQQFPDLHSELNLSSLELGDSALYFCASSVEGGQGAHYGYTFGSGTRLTVV.